This T cell receptor beta chain was found in a study of blood T cell repertoires in COVID-19. This table comes from immunoSEQ multiplex PCR, and its TCRdb copy is limited to in-frame clones, with some not included. The sample lists 56,000 or so clones; 65% to 80% were seen once. The CDR3 consists of 15 residues. Trimming left V 4 bases short and J 6 bases short, with 17 bases between. Germline V gene sequence: CDR1 SGHTA, CDR2 FQGNSA. Sequences were obtained from peripheral blood. This TCR was recovered from a woman in her 70s with acute or convalescent COVID-19. The rearrangement joins TRBV7-2 to TRBJ2-3; D is possibly TRBD2 (5 bases). CDR3 DNA: TGTGCCAGCAGCTCCCTAGCTGGTCCTAGGGATACGCAGTATTTT. It is translated as CASSSLAGPRDTQYF.